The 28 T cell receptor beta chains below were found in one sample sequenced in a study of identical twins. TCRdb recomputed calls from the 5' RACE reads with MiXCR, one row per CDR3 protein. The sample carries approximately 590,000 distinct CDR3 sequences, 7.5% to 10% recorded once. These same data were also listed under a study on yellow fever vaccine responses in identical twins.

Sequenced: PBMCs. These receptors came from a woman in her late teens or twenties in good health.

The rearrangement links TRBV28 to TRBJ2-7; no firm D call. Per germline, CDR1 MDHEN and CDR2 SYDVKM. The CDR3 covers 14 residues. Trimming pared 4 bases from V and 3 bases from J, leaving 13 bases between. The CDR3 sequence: CASSSHDGDYEQYF. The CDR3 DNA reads TGTGCCAGCAGTTCGCACGACGGAGACTACGAGCAGTACTTC. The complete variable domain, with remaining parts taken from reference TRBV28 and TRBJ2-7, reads DVKVTQSSRYLVKRTGEKVFLECVQDMDHENMFWYRQDPGLGLRLIYFSYDVKMKEKGDIPEGYSVSREKKERFSLILESASTNQTSMYLCASSSHDGDYEQYFGPGTRLTVT.

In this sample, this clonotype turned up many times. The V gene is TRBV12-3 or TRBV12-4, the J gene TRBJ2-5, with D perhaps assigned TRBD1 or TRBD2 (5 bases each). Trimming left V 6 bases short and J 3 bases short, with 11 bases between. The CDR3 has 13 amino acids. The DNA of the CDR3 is TGTGCCAGCAGGGACGTGGGGGAAGAGACCCAGTACTTC. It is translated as CASRDVGEETQYF.

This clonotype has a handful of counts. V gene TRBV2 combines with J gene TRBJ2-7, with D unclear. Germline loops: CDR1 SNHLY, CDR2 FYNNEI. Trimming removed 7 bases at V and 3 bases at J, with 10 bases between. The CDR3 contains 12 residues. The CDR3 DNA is TGTGCCAGCATCCAAGACTTCTACGAGCAGTACTTC. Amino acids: CASIQDFYEQYF.

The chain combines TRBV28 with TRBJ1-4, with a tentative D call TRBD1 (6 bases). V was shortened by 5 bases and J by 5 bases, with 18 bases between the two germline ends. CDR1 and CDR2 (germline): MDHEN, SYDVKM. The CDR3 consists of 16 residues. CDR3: CASSLVTGRYNEKLFF. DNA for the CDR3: TGTGCCAGCAGTCTCGTAACAGGGCGTTACAATGAAAAACTGTTTTTT.

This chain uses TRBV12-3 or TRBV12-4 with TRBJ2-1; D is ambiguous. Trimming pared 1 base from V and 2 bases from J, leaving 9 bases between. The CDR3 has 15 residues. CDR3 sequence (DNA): TGTGCCAGCAGTTTAGTCCCCCTACCCTACAATGAGCAGTTCTTC. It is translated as CASSLVPLPYNEQFF.

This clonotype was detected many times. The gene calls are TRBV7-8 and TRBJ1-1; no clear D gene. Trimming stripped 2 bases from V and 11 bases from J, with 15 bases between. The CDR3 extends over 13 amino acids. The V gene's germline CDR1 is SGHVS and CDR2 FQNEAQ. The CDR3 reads CASSLKERLNAFF. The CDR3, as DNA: TGTGCCAGCAGCTTAAAGGAGAGACTAAACGCTTTCTTT.

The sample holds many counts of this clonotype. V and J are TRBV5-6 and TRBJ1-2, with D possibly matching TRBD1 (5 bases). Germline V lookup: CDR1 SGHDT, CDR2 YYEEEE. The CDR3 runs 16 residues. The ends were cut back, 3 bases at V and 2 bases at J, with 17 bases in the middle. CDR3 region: CASSWLGGTENYGYTF. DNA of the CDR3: TGTGCCAGCAGCTGGTTGGGGGGGACGGAGAACTATGGCTACACCTTC.

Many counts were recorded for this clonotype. Here the CDR3 DNA reads TGTGCCAGCAGTTCCTCACGGGGACTAGCGGGTGCTTACGAGCAGTACTTC. Its protein is CASSSSRGLAGAYEQYF. The genes are TRBV6-2 or TRBV6-3 and TRBJ2-7, with 12 bases aligning to TRBD2. Trimming cost V 4 bases and J 4 bases; bases outside gene matches: 11. The CDR3 is 17 residues long. Germline-derived CDR1 and CDR2 are MNHEY and SVGEGT.

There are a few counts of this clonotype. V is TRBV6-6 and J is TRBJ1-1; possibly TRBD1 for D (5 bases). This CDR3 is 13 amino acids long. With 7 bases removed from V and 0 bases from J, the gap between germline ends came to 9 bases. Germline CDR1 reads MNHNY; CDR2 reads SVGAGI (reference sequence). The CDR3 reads CASTGHLNTEAFF. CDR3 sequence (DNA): TGTGCCAGCACCGGACACTTGAACACTGAAGCTTTCTTT.

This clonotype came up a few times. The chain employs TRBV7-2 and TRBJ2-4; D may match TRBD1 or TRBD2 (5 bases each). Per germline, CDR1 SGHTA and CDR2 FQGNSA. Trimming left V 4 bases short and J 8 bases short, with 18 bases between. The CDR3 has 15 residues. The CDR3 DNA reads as TGTGCCAGCAGCTCCGGGACGCCCGGTTTGGACATTCAGTACTTC. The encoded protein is CASSSGTPGLDIQYF.

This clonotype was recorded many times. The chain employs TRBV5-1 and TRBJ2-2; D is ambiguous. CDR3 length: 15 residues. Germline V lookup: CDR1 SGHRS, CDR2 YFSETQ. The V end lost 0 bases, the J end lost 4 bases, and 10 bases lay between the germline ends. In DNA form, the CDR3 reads TGCGCCAGCAGCTTGGCCTGGGGTCGCACCGGGGAGCTGTTTTTT. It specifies CASSLAWGRTGELFF.

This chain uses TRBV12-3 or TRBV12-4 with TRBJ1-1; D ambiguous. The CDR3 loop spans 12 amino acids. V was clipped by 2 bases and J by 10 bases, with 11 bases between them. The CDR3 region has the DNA TGTGCCAGCAGTTTATCTGTGGTCGGAGCTTTCTTT. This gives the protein CASSLSVVGAFF.

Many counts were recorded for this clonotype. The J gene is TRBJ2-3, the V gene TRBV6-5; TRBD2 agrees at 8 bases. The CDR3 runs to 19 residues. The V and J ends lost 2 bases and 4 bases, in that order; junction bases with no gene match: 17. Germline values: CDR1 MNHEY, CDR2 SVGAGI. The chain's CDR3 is CASSYLGLMSGSWADTQYF. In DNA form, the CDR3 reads TGTGCCAGCAGTTACCTGGGTTTGATGAGCGGGAGTTGGGCAGATACGCAGTATTTT.

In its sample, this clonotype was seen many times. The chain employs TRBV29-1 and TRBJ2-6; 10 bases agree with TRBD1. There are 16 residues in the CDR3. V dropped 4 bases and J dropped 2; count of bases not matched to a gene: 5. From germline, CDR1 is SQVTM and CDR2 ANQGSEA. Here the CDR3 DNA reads TGCAGCGTTGCAAAGGGACAGGGGCCTGGGGCCAACGTCCTGACTTTC. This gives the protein CSVAKGQGPGANVLTF.

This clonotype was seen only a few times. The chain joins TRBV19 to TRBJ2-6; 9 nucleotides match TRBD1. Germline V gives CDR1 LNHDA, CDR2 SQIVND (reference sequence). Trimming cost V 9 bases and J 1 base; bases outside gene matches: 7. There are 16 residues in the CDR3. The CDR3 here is CASTGGVRSGANVLTF. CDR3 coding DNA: TGTGCCAGCACAGGGGGCGTACGGTCTGGGGCCAACGTCCTGACTTTC.

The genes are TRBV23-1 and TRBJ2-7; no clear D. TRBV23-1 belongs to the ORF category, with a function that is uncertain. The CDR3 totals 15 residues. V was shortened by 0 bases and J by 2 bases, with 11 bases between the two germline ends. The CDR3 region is CASSQSRTTPYEQYF. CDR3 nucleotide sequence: TGCGCCAGCAGTCAATCGCGCACTACCCCCTACGAGCAGTACTTC.

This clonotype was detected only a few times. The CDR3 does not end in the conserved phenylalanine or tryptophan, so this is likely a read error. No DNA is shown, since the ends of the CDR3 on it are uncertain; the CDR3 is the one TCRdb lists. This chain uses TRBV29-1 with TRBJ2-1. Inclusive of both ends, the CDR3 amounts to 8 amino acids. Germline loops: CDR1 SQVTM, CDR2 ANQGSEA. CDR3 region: CSVEGGYT.

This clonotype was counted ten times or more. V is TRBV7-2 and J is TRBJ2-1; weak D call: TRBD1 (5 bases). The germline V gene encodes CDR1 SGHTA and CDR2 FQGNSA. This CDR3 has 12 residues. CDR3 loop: CAAALGREGQFF. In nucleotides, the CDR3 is TGTGCTGCAGCTTTGGGCAGGGAAGGGCAGTTCTTC.

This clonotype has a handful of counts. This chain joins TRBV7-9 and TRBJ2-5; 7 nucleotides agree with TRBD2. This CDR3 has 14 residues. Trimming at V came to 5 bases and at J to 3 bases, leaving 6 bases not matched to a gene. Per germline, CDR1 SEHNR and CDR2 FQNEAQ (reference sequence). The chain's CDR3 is CASSPLRGEETQYF. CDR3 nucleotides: TGTGCCAGCAGCCCCCTTCGGGGGGAAGAGACCCAGTACTTC.

The CDR3 sequence: CASSLRPGGLTRGDTQYF. The CDR3 DNA reads TGTGCCAGCAGCTTACGACCAGGGGGCCTTACGCGGGGAGATACGCAGTATTTT. The V gene is TRBV11-1, the J gene TRBJ2-3; 8 nucleotides match TRBD1. Unmatched junction bases numbered 15, after V lost 2 bases and J lost 5 bases. The germline CDR1 and CDR2 sequences are SGHAT and FQDESV (reference sequence). This CDR3 is 18 amino acids long. The variable domain in full, with the rest retrieved from reference TRBV11-1 and TRBJ2-3, is EAEVAQSPRYKITEKSQAVAFWCDPISGHATLYWYRQILGQGPELLVQFQDESVVDDSQLPKDRFSAERLKGVDSTLKIQPAELGDSAMYLCASSLRPGGLTRGDTQYFGPGTRLTVL.

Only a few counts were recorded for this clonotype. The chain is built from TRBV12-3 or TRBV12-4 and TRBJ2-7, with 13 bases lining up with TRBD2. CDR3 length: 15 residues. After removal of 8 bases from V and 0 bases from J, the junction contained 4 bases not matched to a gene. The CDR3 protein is CASGRLAGGSYEQYF. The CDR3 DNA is TGTGCCAGCGGAAGACTAGCGGGAGGCTCCTACGAGCAGTACTTC.

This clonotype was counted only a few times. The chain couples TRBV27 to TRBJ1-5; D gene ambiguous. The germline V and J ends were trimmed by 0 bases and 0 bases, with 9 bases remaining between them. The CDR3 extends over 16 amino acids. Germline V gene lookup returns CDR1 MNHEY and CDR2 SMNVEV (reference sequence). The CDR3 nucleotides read TGTGCCAGCAGTTTATCATCCCGGGCTAGCAATCAGCCCCAGCATTTT. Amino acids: CASSLSSRASNQPQHF.

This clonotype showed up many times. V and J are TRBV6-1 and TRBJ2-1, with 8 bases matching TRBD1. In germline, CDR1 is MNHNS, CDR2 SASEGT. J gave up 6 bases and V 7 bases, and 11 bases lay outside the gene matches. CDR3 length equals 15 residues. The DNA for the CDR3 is TGTGCCAGCACCCAAGGACAGGGAGAGACCAATGAGCAGTTCTTC. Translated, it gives CASTQGQGETNEQFF.

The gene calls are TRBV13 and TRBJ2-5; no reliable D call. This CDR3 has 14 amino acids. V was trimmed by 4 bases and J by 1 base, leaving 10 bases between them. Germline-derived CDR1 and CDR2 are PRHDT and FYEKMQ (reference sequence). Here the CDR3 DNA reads TGTGCCAGCAGCTCGAGGTCGGGCCAAGAGACCCAGTACTTC. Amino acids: CASSSRSGQETQYF.

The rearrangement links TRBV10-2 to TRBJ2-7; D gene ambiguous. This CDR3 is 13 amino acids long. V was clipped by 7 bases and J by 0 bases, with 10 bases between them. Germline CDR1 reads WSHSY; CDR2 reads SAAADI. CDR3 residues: CASTGPYSYEQYF. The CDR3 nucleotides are TGCGCCAGCACCGGGCCGTACTCCTACGAGCAGTACTTC.

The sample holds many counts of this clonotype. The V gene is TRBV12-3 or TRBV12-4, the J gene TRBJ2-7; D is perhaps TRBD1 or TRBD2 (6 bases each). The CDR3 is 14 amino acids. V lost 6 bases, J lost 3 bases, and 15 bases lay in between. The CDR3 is CASRKGGQHYEQYF. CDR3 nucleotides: TGTGCCAGCAGAAAGGGAGGACAGCACTACGAGCAGTACTTC.

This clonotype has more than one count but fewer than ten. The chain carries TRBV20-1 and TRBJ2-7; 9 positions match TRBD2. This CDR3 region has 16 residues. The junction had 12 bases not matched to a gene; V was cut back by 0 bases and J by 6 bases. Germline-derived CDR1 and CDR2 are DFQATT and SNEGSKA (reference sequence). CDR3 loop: CSARDWRMAGGTEQYF. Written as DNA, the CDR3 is TGCAGTGCTAGAGATTGGAGGATGGCGGGAGGGACCGAGCAGTACTTC.

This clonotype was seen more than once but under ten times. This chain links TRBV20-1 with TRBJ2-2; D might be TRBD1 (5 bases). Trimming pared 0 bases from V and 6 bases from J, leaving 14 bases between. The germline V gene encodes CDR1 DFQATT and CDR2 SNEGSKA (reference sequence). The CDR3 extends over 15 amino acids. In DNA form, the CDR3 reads TGCAGTGCTAGAGATCGGCGTTCAGGGCCCGGGGAGCTGTTTTTT. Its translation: CSARDRRSGPGELFF.